These 25 T cell receptor beta chains were sequenced from one sample in a study of blood T cell repertoires in COVID-19. Assay used: immunoSEQ multiplex PCR; TCRdb lists only in-frame clones, some missing. The table shows around 63,000 clones, with roughly 78% occurring only once. The source material was peripheral blood. Source of these receptors: a human donor in a cohort sampled during active COVID-19.

The chain combines TRBV15 with TRBJ2-3, with 7 bases that match TRBD2. V shed 1 base, J shed 0 bases, and the junction held 4 bases outside the gene matches. CDR1 is LNHNV and CDR2 is YYDKDF in the germline V gene (reference sequence). The length of the CDR3 is 16 residues. The CDR3 region is CATSRGSGPSTDTQYF. In DNA, the CDR3 is TGTGCCACCAGCAGAGGTAGCGGGCCTAGCACAGATACGCAGTATTTT.

The rearrangement joins TRBV28 to TRBJ1-1; D unresolved. Germline CDR1 and CDR2: MDHEN and SYDVKM. Deletions cut 6 bases from V and 6 bases from J, with 11 bases between. CDR3 size: 12 residues. CDR3 residues: CASSAGKPEAFF. CDR3 DNA: TGTGCCAGCAGCGCGGGTAAGCCTGAAGCTTTCTTT.

The count of this clone is one. The chain combines TRBV29-1 with TRBJ1-3; D remains ambiguous. Germline assignment: CDR1 SQVTM and CDR2 ANQGSEA. The CDR3 extends over 16 amino acids. The germline V and J ends were trimmed by 1 base and 0 bases, with 13 bases remaining between them. CDR3 protein: CSVEGRGLPSGNTIYF. The CDR3 DNA reads as TGCAGCGTTGAAGGGCGGGGTCTTCCCTCTGGAAACACCATATATTTT. Drawing the rest from reference TRBV29-1 and TRBJ1-3, the complete variable domain is SAVISQKPSRDICQRGTSLTIQCQVDSQVTMMFWYRQQPGQSLTLIATANQGSEATYESGFVIDKFPISRPNLTFSTLTVSNMSPEDSSIYLCSVEGRGLPSGNTIYFGEGSWLTVV.

The chain uses TRBV2 and TRBJ2-1; no definite D call. Germline V CDR1 and CDR2: SNHLY, FYNNEI. This CDR3 has 13 amino acids. V dropped 2 bases and J dropped 4 bases, with 6 bases sitting between them. The DNA for the CDR3 is TGTGCCAGCAGTGAACCCTTATACAATGAGCAGTTCTTC. Amino acids: CASSEPLYNEQFF.

This rearrangement joins TRBV20-1 to TRBJ1-5, with D perhaps matching TRBD1 (6 bases). Germline lookup yields CDR1 DFQATT and CDR2 SNEGSKA (reference sequence). V dropped 3 bases and J dropped 5 bases, with 14 bases sitting between them. This CDR3 has 14 residues. As DNA, the CDR3 is TGCAGTGCTAGTCCTTCCACAGGGTATCAGCCCCAGCATTTT. It codes for CSASPSTGYQPQHF.

The DNA for the CDR3 is TGTGCCAGCAGCCCAAGTGGGAGCTCCTATAATTCACCCCTCCACTTT. It is translated as CASSPSGSSYNSPLHF. The V and J genes are TRBV9 and TRBJ1-6; no clear D gene. Looked up from germline, CDR1 is SGDLS and CDR2 is YYNGEE. The CDR3 has 16 amino acids. V lost 4 bases and J lost 0, with 11 bases in between. The variable domain in full, completed from reference TRBV9 and TRBJ1-6, reads DSGVTQTPKHLITATGQRVTLRCSPRSGDLSVYWYQQSLDQGLQFLIQYYNGEERAKGNILERFSAQQFPDLHSELNLSSLELGDSALYFCASSPSGSSYNSPLHFGNGTRLTVT.

The J gene is TRBJ2-1, the V gene TRBV2; TRBD2 matches at 9 bases. V dropped 2 bases and J dropped 0; count of bases not matched to a gene: 8. CDR1 is SNHLY and CDR2 is FYNNEI in the germline V gene. The CDR3 consists of 18 residues. The CDR3 region is CASSETGTSSISYNEQFF. DNA for the CDR3: TGTGCCAGCAGTGAAACCGGGACTAGCTCTATCTCCTACAATGAGCAGTTCTTC.

This chain links TRBV6-5 with TRBJ2-7; TRBD1 might be the D (5 bases). The length of the CDR3 is 13 residues. Germline CDR1 MNHEY, CDR2 SVGAGI. Deletions cut 5 bases from V and 10 bases from J, with 18 bases between. CDR3 in amino acids: CASSPPGRVNQYF. Here the CDR3 DNA reads TGTGCCAGCAGTCCCCCGGGCAGGGTTAACCAGTACTTC.

This chain links TRBV11-3 with TRBJ2-1; 8 bases map to TRBD2. Germline-derived CDR1 and CDR2 are SGHNT and YENEEA. V shed 1 base, J shed 6 bases, and the junction held 5 bases outside the gene matches. This CDR3 comprises 15 residues. The CDR3 sequence: CASSLGAGVGNEQFF. The CDR3 bases are TGTGCCAGCAGCTTAGGAGCGGGAGTGGGCAATGAGCAGTTCTTC.

The J gene is TRBJ2-2, the V gene TRBV24-1; TRBD1 is a possible D gene (6 bases). The germline CDR1 and CDR2 sequences are KGHDR and SFDVKD. V gave up 3 bases and J gave up 6 bases, with 16 bases separating them. The CDR3 extends over 16 amino acids. This CDR3 is CATSDSPWTAAGELFF. CDR3 bases: TGTGCCACCAGTGATAGCCCCTGGACAGCCGCCGGGGAGCTGTTTTTT.

The gene calls are TRBV7-2 and TRBJ2-5; D ambiguous. This CDR3 is built from 12 residues. With 4 bases removed from V and 4 bases from J, the gap between germline ends came to 7 bases. In germline, CDR1 is SGHTA, CDR2 FQGNSA. CDR3 DNA sequence: TGTGCCAGCAGCTCATTAGTAGAGACCCAGTACTTC. Translation gives CASSSLVETQYF.

The chain joins TRBV7-2 to TRBJ2-1; D gene uncertain. This CDR3 is built from 13 residues. V gave up 6 bases and J gave up 4 bases, with 10 bases separating them. Germline assignment: CDR1 SGHTA and CDR2 FQGNSA. CDR3 DNA: TGTGCCAGCAGGGGTAGCCCTTACAATGAGCAGTTCTTC. This gives the protein CASRGSPYNEQFF.

This chain connects TRBV18 to TRBJ2-1; the match to TRBD1 covers 8 bases. V trimming: 4 bases; J trimming: 0 bases; junction bases outside the gene matches: 5. This CDR3 has 16 amino acids. Germline-derived CDR1 and CDR2 are KGHSH and LQKENI. The DNA of the CDR3 is TGTGCCAGCTCACTCGCTGGGACAGGCTCCTACAATGAGCAGTTCTTC. Its translation: CASSLAGTGSYNEQFF. Full variable domain (remainder filled in from reference TRBV18 and TRBJ2-1): NAGVMQNPRHLVRRRGQEARLRCSPMKGHSHVYWYRQLPEEGLKFMVYLQKENIIDESGMPKERFSAEFPKEGPSILRIQQVVRGDSAAYFCASSLAGTGSYNEQFFGPGTRLTVL.

The V gene is TRBV7-8, the J gene TRBJ2-2; 8 nucleotides match TRBD1. CDR3 length: 14 residues. In germline, CDR1 is SGHVS, CDR2 FQNEAQ. With V trimmed by 6 bases and J by 7 bases, 7 bases remained unmatched. CDR3 residues: CASRSSGGGGELFF. The CDR3 DNA sequence: TGTGCCAGCAGGTCGTCAGGGGGCGGCGGGGAGCTGTTTTTT.

The chain is built from TRBV10-1 and TRBJ2-7, with 7 bases lining up with TRBD2. V shed 7 bases and J 4 bases; nucleotides not matched to a gene: 4. Looked up from germline, CDR1 is WNHNN and CDR2 is SYGVQD (reference sequence). The CDR3 spans 12 residues. CDR3 in DNA: TGCGCCAGCAAACGGGAGGCTTACGAGCAGTACTTC. Translation gives CASKREAYEQYF.

This clone was seen a few times. CDR3 sequence reads: CAWSTRSETQYF. CDR3 DNA: TGTGCCTGGTCGACGCGGTCAGAGACCCAGTACTTC. This chain connects TRBV30 to TRBJ2-5; D is uncertain. CDR3 length: 12 residues. CDR1 is GTSNPN, CDR2 SVGIG, per germline (reference sequence). Trimming left V 5 bases short and J 4 bases short, with 11 bases between. The whole variable domain, filled in from reference TRBV30 and TRBJ2-5, reads SQTIHQWPATLVQPVGSPLSLECTVEGTSNPNLYWYRQAAGRGLQLLFYSVGIGQISSEVPQNLSASRPQDRQFILSSKKLLLSDSGFYLCAWSTRSETQYFGPGTRLLVL.

The chain combines TRBV7-9 with TRBJ2-7, with D possibly matching TRBD1 (5 bases). The CDR3 length is 16 residues. The germline V and J ends were trimmed by 5 bases and 1 base, with 18 bases remaining between them. Germline CDR1 reads SEHNR; CDR2 reads FQNEAQ (reference sequence). The CDR3 nucleotides read TGTGCCAGCAGCACCCCCCCTACAGGTCTTTCCTACGAGCAGTACTTC. It is translated as CASSTPPTGLSYEQYF.

V usage is TRBV4-1 and J usage is TRBJ1-3; D possibly corresponds to TRBD1 (6 bases). The CDR3 has 17 residues. V was clipped by 4 bases and J by 1 base, with 17 bases between them. The germline gives CDR1 MGHRA, CDR2 YSYEKL. The CDR3 DNA follows: TGCGCCAGCAGCCGAAGGACAGATCAGGCGTCTGGAAACACCATATATTTT. It is translated as CASSRRTDQASGNTIYF.

The chain combines TRBV5-6 with TRBJ1-1; D unclear. V lost 1 base to trimming and J lost 4 bases, with 8 bases between them. CDR3 size: 13 residues. Germline CDR1 SGHDT, CDR2 YYEEEE. CDR3 loop: CASSLSRGTEAFF. CDR3 coding DNA: TGTGCCAGCAGCTTGAGTCGGGGCACTGAAGCTTTCTTT.

V gene TRBV30 combines with J gene TRBJ2-5, with 8 bases fitting TRBD2. V dropped 5 bases and J dropped 4; count of bases not matched to a gene: 0. The CDR3 is 11 residues long. Germline V CDR1 and CDR2: GTSNPN, SVGIG (reference sequence). The CDR3 region has the DNA TGTGCCTGGGGACTAGCAGAGACCCAGTACTTC. It encodes CAWGLAETQYF.

This clone was found a few times. The V and J genes are TRBV10-3 and TRBJ1-2; D remains unclear. CDR3 length: 14 residues. The V end lost 0 bases, the J end lost 8 bases, and 13 bases lay between the germline ends. From germline, CDR1 is ENHRY and CDR2 SYGVKD. In DNA, the CDR3 is TGTGCCATCAGTGAGTCGACACGAAGCAGGGGCTACACCTTC. It translates to CAISESTRSRGYTF.

The chain combines TRBV27 with TRBJ1-2, with 8 positions matching TRBD1. The length of the CDR3 is 15 residues. Germline trimming cut 5 bases from V and 6 bases from J; bases unmatched to any gene: 11. CDR1 is MNHEY, CDR2 SMNVEV, per germline (reference sequence). The CDR3 reads CASSEPGQGANGYTF. CDR3 nucleotides: TGTGCCAGCAGTGAACCCGGGCAGGGGGCTAATGGCTACACCTTC.

V and J are TRBV28 and TRBJ2-7, with 9 bases aligning to TRBD2. The V and J ends lost 6 bases and 4 bases, in that order; junction bases with no gene match: 10. The CDR3 length is 15 residues. Per the germline V gene, CDR1 is MDHEN and CDR2 is SYDVKM. Here the CDR3 reads CASSLSGRIGYEQYF. The DNA for the CDR3 is TGTGCCAGCAGCCTAAGCGGGAGGATTGGATACGAGCAGTACTTC.

The chain uses TRBV5-1 and TRBJ1-2; D might be TRBD1 (5 bases). Germline V gene sequence: CDR1 SGHRS, CDR2 YFSETQ. This CDR3 has 18 amino acids. Trimming removed 3 bases from V and 1 base from J, with 22 bases in between. CDR3 sequence: CASSSGGEHILHNYGYTF. The CDR3 DNA follows: TGCGCCAGCAGCTCCGGGGGGGAGCATATCCTTCATAACTATGGCTACACCTTC. Supplemented by reference TRBV5-1 and TRBJ1-2, the full variable domain reads KAGVTQTPRYLIKTRGQQVTLSCSPISGHRSVSWYQQTPGQGLQFLFEYFSETQRNKGNFPGRFSGRQFSNSRSEMNVSTLELGDSALYLCASSSGGEHILHNYGYTFGSGTRLTVV.

This sequence joins TRBV19 and TRBJ2-2; 11 bases map to TRBD1. The germline V gene encodes CDR1 LNHDA and CDR2 SQIVND (reference sequence). After removal of 3 bases from V and 5 bases from J, the junction contained 5 bases not matched to a gene. The CDR3 is 16 residues long. Here the CDR3 reads CASSIWGQGGTGELFF. CDR3 nucleotide sequence: TGTGCCAGTAGTATTTGGGGACAGGGGGGAACCGGGGAGCTGTTTTTT.